Following are 10 T cell receptor beta chains from one sample sequenced in a study of T cells in Graves' hyperthyroidism and ophthalmopathy. TCR beta CDR3 sequences were amplified from RNA transcripts. TCR CDR3 underwent first-round RT-PCR with the HTBI primer set. TCRdb analysed the multiplex PCR reads with MiXCR anew, one entry per CDR3 protein. Of more than 300,000 distinct CDR3 sequences in the sample, under 20% were seen once. What was sequenced was blood. The receptors shown here come from a man between 18 and 29 years old with Graves' ophthalmopathy.

This clonotype was counted many times. The chain has TRBV20-1 and TRBJ2-1; D remains unclear. The V end was cut by 0 bases, the J end by 10 bases, with 13 bases between. Per germline, CDR1 DFQATT and CDR2 SNEGSKA (reference sequence). This CDR3 contains 13 residues. The CDR3 DNA is TGCAGTGCTAGAGAGGGCGCAGCGCAAGAGCAGTTCTTC. It is translated as CSAREGAAQEQFF.

This clonotype appeared many times. V usage is TRBV5-1 and J usage is TRBJ2-7, with TRBD2 matching over 16 bases. This CDR3 is built from 15 residues. The V gene end was trimmed by 3 bases and the J gene end by 6 bases; junction bases not matched to a gene: 3. Germline V gene data show CDR1 as SGHRS and CDR2 as YFSETQ. CDR3 region: CASSSGLAGGLEQYF. DNA of the CDR3: TGCGCCAGCAGCTCGGGACTAGCGGGGGGGCTCGAGCAGTACTTC.

V gene TRBV7-9 combines with J gene TRBJ1-4; D is unresolved. From germline, CDR1 is SEHNR and CDR2 FQNEAQ (reference sequence). The CDR3 length is 18 residues. Trimming took off 0 bases at V and 0 bases at J, with 14 bases between the two ends. For the CDR3, the DNA is TGTGCCAGCAGCTTAGCTGGAGGTCCCCCATCAACTAATGAAAAACTGTTTTTT. The encoded protein is CASSLAGGPPSTNEKLFF.

This clonotype was counted many times. The V call is TRBV2, the J call TRBJ2-3; D not certain. Germline CDR1 reads SNHLY; CDR2 reads FYNNEI. The V end was cut by 6 bases, the J end by 2 bases, with 9 bases between. The CDR3 has 13 residues. The CDR3 spells CASRKDPTDTQYF. CDR3 coding DNA: TGTGCCAGCAGAAAGGACCCCACAGATACGCAGTATTTT.

The chain carries TRBV27 and TRBJ2-1; 7 positions match TRBD1. There are 15 residues in the CDR3. V lost 5 bases and J lost 1; bases outside the gene matches: 5. The germline V gene has CDR1 MNHEY and CDR2 SMNVEV (reference sequence). CDR3 in DNA: TGTGCCAGCAGTATAGACAGGGTTTCCTACAATGAGCAGTTCTTC. This sequence encodes CASSIDRVSYNEQFF.

Turning to this clonotype: A much bigger clone sits one base away, suggesting this may be a read error. The chain joins TRBV12-3 or TRBV12-4 to TRBJ2-7, with 9 positions matching TRBD1. The length of the CDR3 is 13 residues. V was pared by 6 bases and J by 1 base, with 1 base of the junction left unmatched. CDR3 protein: CASRGTGSYEQYF. The CDR3, as DNA: TGTGCCAGCAGGGGGACAGGGTCCTACGAGCAGTACTTC.

V and J are TRBV12-3 or TRBV12-4 and TRBJ2-1; D remains unclear. CDR3 length equals 12 residues. Trimming shortened V by 3 bases and J by 4 bases, and 4 bases separated the two germline ends. The DNA of the CDR3 is TGTGCCAGCAGTTTCGAGTACAATGAGCAGTTCTTC. Its protein product is CASSFEYNEQFF.

This clonotype was observed a few times. The V and J genes are TRBV6-2 or TRBV6-3 and TRBJ1-5; 7 nucleotides align to TRBD1. Trimming at V came to 9 bases and at J to 0 bases, leaving 8 bases not matched to a gene. The CDR3 length is 15 residues. The germline gives CDR1 MNHEY, CDR2 SVGEGT. The CDR3 nucleotides are TGTGCCAGTTGGGGAGGGGGCTTTAGCAATCAGCCCCAGCATTTT. Translating gives CASWGGGFSNQPQHF.

The table lists this clonotype with many counts. The J gene is TRBJ2-7, the V gene TRBV20-1; possibly TRBD1 for D (6 bases). V was pared by 0 bases and J by 0 bases, with 9 bases between. Per the germline V gene, CDR1 is DFQATT and CDR2 is SNEGSKA (reference sequence). The CDR3 spans 14 residues. The CDR3 reads CSARDRTDSYEQYF. As DNA, the CDR3 is TGCAGTGCTAGAGATAGGACAGACTCCTACGAGCAGTACTTC.

This clonotype has at least ten counts. The CDR3 coding sequence is TGTGCCAGCAGGGGGAGAGGTGCTGAAGCTTTCTTT. Translated, it gives CASRGRGAEAFF. The chain couples TRBV2 to TRBJ1-1; D is undetermined. V lost 6 bases and J lost 6, with 11 bases in between. This CDR3 is 12 amino acids long. Germline loops: CDR1 SNHLY, CDR2 FYNNEI.